This TCR beta chain was sequenced during a study of human T cells and chemical hapten exposure (dated by TCRdb to the early 2020s). Study-wide context: For sensitization, 2% DPC in acetone was applied to a roughly 2 cm by roughly 2 cm area of upper inner arm skin. Throughout the approximately 25-week study period, patients were also given weekly therapeutic DPC doses on the scalp. Patch testing was done on the upper back using Finn chambers containing 0.01% DPC, and results were scored after 6 days according to International Contact Dermatitis Research Group standards. The mostly female patient cohort included alopecia areata with under or over 50% scalp involvement, alopecia totalis and alopecia universalis. Libraries were pooled for sequencing, and variation in per-sample TCR yields was attributed mainly to small differences in library volumes within the pool. Peripheral blood TCR repertoire changes were tracked in vivo in alopecia patients during primary and secondary sensitization to the hapten diphenylcyclopropenone (DPC). Blood samples were taken from patients before sensitization (week 0) and then at 2, 6 and about 24 weeks after DPC sensitization. Blood for TCR sequencing was provided by twenty-nine alopecia patients at one to four time points (pre-sensitization, 2, 6 and 24 weeks).

Sample time point, as interpreted from the label and publication: patch test 1, 2 weeks after DPC sensitization. Taken with the paper, the label for treatment or condition translates to: therapeutic diphenylcyclopropenone sensitization with weekly scalp DPC. At each patch-test visit, blood was drawn before the patch test was applied. Patients were considered eligible if aged 18 to 70, diagnosed with alopecia and deemed suitable for DPC therapy, and patients were excluded if pregnant. Unfractionated whole blood was collected in Tempus Blood RNA tubes, and total RNA was extracted from that blood. This clonotype was counted at least ten times. Its cognate antigen has yet to be identified. No base quality information exists; no much larger clone differs at one position. Libraries came from RACE. The instrument was a NextSeq 500. During library preparation, unique molecular identifiers were attached to individual cDNA molecules so that TCRs could be counted in a quantitative, reproducible way. Each blood RNA sample was used to sequence both TCR alpha and TCR beta chains. Per the source publication's procedure: Samples had a median of approximately 96,000 TCRs, with a range from roughly 23,224 to 700,000. The Decombinator software suite was used to annotate V, J and CDR3 in the TCR reads. For PS versus PT1 abundance plots, all samples were subsampled to the same number of TCRs (28,000). TCRs were defined as expanded if absent before sensitization and observed at least eight times at the 2-week time point. The public reads were reanalyzed by TCRdb: fastp trimming at Q25, MiXCR alignment, in-frame beta chains only. Rows with a matching CDR3 protein are joined into one entry that keeps the most common DNA and genes. In this record, the V and J calls reflect TCRdb's handling and not the investigators' own analysis. This sample holds roughly 380,000 distinct CDR3 sequences; about 4.4% were observed only once. The biggest ten clones account for about 2.2% of the sample.

Beyond this particular receptor, the publication reports: Because every patient had alopecia, a presumed autoimmune disease, the patients' immune response might differ from that of healthy individuals. Compared with pre-sensitization or healthy control sets, expanded TCRs formed significantly more large CDR3 similarity clusters, which is consistent with antigen-driven responses. DPC sensitization did not change the number of TCRs with a frequency above 1 in 1000, and there was no evidence of changes in global repertoire structure. The number of PT1 expanded TCRs positively correlated with patch test score, significant at thresholds 8, 16 and 32 but not 4. Repeated subsampling changed both the strength of the expansion versus patch-test correlation and the threshold at which the correlation became significant.

For CDR1 and CDR2, the germline V gene lists KGHDR and SFDVKD. The CDR3 goes from the cysteine to the phenylalanine over 13 residues. The only DNA kept is the CDR3, 39 bases in frame from the first base. Cut back by 4 bases and 8 bases, the V and J ends lie 11 bases apart. The receptor was isolated from a woman between 45 and 65 years old with alopecia areata. Some clones in this sample may be carry-over from other donors' samples. The sequencing here drew on whole blood, taken in connection with sensitization to the hapten diphenylcyclopropenone (DPC). Recombination linked TRBV24-1 to TRBJ2-1; matching of 6 bases hints at TRBD1 as the D gene. The CDR3 region has the sequence CATSDPRGDEQFF. The DNA sequence follows: TGTGCCACCAGTGACCCCAGGGGTGATGAGCAGTTCTTC.